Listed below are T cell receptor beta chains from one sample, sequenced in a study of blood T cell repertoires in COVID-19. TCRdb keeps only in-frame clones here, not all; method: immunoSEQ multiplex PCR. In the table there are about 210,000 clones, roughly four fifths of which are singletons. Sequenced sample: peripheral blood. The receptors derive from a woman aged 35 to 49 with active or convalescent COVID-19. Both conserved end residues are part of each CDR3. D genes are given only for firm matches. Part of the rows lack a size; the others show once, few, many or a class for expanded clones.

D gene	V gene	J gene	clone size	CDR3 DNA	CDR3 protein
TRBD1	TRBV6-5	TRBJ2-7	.	TGTGCCAGCAGTTCCCCCCGTAGGACAGGACAATACGAGCAGTACTTC	CASSSPRRTGQYEQYF
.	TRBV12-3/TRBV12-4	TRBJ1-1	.	TGTGCCAGCGGCGTTAGGGGGAACACTGAAGCTTTCTTT	CASGVRGNTEAFF
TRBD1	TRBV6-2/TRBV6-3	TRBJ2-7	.	TGTGCCAGCAGTTACCCAGGGACAGGGAGTTCCTACGAGCAGTACTTC	CASSYPGTGSSYEQYF
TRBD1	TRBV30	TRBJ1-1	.	TGTGCCTTGACAGGGGGGGGACTGAAGGCTGAAGCTTTCTTT	CALTGGGLKAEAFF
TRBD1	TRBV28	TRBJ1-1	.	TGTGCCAGCAGTTTACCGGGGACAGGGGACACTGAAGCTTTCTTT	CASSLPGTGDTEAFF
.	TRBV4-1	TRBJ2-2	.	TGCGCCAGCTCCCCCCAGGGCGGGAACACCGGGGAGCTGTTTTTT	CASSPQGGNTGELFF
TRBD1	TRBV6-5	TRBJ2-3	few	TGTGCCAGCATAGACACAGGGGCCTCACGTGTGTATTTT	CASIDTGASRVYF
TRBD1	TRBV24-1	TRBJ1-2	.	TGTGCCACCAGTGAAGCGACCGGGACAGGGGGCGAATATGGCTACACCTTC	CATSEATGTGGEYGYTF
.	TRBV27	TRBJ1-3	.	TGTGCCAGCACATCCGGCGGGGGTAATGAGAGAAACACCATATATTTT	CASTSGGGNERNTIYF
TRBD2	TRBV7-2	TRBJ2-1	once	TGTGCCAGCAGCCTAACTAGCGGGAGTATTAAGGAGCAGTTCTTC	CASSLTSGSIKEQFF
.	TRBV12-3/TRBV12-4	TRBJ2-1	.	TGTGCCAGCAGCCTCTACAATGAGCAGTTCTTC	CASSLYNEQFF
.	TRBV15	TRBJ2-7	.	TGTGCCACCAGCAGAGAGCCCGGGGTATCAACGTGGCAGTACTTC	CATSREPGVSTWQYF
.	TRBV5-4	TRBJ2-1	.	TGTGCCAGCAGCGCAAACGGGGGATCATTATACAATGAGCAGTTCTTC	CASSANGGSLYNEQFF
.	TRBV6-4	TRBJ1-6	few	TGTGCCAGCAGCCCCCAGGCGGGTAATTCACCCCTCCACTTT	CASSPQAGNSPLHF
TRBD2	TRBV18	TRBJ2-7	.	TGTGCCAGCTCACCAACTAGCGGCCACTACGAGCAGTACTTC	CASSPTSGHYEQYF
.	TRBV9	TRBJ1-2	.	TGTGCCAGCAGCCCCGTTATGACAAGGATCTATGGCTACACCTTC	CASSPVMTRIYGYTF
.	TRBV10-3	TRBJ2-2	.	TGTGCCATCAGTGAGACTCAAACAGGGCGGACCGGGGAGCTGTTTTTT	CAISETQTGRTGELFF
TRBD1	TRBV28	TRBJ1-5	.	TGTGCCAGCAGTTTGACAGGGAGTCAGCCCCAGCATTTT	CASSLTGSQPQHF
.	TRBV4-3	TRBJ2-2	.	TGCGCCAGCAGCCCAGGTCAGGGGCCGGACACCGGGGAGCTGTTTTTT	CASSPGQGPDTGELFF
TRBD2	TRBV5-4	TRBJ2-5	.	TGTGCCAGCAGCTTGGTTAGCGGGCGTCGGGAGACCCAGTACTTC	CASSLVSGRRETQYF
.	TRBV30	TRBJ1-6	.	TGTGCCTGGAGTCCCGGCAGGGCCTCGAGCTCCTATAATTCACCCCTCCACTTT	CAWSPGRASSSYNSPLHF
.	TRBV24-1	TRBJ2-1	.	TGTGCCACCAGTAGCGGATCCTCCTACAATGAGCAGTTCTTC	CATSSGSSYNEQFF
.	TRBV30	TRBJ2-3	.	TGTGCCTGGGCTAGTAACACAGATACGCAGTATTTT	CAWASNTDTQYF
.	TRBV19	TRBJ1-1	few	TGTGCCAGTAGTATCCGGCAGGGTAACGCTGAAGCTTTCTTT	CASSIRQGNAEAFF
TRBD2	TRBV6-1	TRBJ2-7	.	TGTGCCAGCAGTGAAGGGACTAGCGGGAGTTACGAGCAGTACTTC	CASSEGTSGSYEQYF
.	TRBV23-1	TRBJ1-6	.	TGCGCCAGCAGTCCTTTAGACAGCCTCCTGAAAGCGAAGCCGAATTCACCCCTCCACTTT	CASSPLDSLLKAKPNSPLHF
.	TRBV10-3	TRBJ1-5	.	TGTGCCATCAGCGGCGGACAGCGCAATCAGCCCCAGCATTTT	CAISGGQRNQPQHF
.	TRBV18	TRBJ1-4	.	TGTGCCAGCTCACCCAGGGGAGACGAAAAACTGTTTTTT	CASSPRGDEKLFF
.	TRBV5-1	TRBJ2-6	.	TGCGCCAGCAGCTCCCCCGGGACAATTTTCTCTGGGGCCAACGTCCTGACTTTC	CASSSPGTIFSGANVLTF
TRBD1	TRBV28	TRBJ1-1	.	TGTGCCAGCAGTTTATACTCCCTCACAGGGGACCCTGAAGCTTTCTTT	CASSLYSLTGDPEAFF
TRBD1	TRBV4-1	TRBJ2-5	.	TGCGCCAGCAGCCAAGATTTCCCTCGTGGGACAGGGGCCGATGAGACCCAGTACTTC	CASSQDFPRGTGADETQYF
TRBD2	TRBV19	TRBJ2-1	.	TGTGCCAGTAGACCAAAGCCGCGAGCGGGGGGCCTCTTCTACCACAATGAGCAGTTCTTC	CASRPKPRAGGLFYHNEQFF
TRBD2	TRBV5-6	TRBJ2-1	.	TGTGCCAGCAGCAGGCTAGCGGGAGCGGATTATGAGCAGTTCTTC	CASSRLAGADYEQFF
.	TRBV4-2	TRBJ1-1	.	TGTGCCAGCAGCCAAGTACAGACGTTCGTTAACACTGAAGCTTTCTTT	CASSQVQTFVNTEAFF
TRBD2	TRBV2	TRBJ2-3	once	TGTGCCAGCACTAGCGGCACTAGCACAGATACGCAGTATTTT	CASTSGTSTDTQYF
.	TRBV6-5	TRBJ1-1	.	TGTGCCAGTGGATGGGGGGGCCGGGGCGACACTGAAGCTTTCTTT	CASGWGGRGDTEAFF
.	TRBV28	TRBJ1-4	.	TGTGCCAGCAGTTTATCGCGGAGGAATGAAAAACTGTTTTTT	CASSLSRRNEKLFF
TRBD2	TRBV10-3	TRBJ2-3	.	TGTGCCATCAGTGAGTCAACTATGGGCCTAGCGGGGTGGGGGGATACGCAGTATTTT	CAISESTMGLAGWGDTQYF
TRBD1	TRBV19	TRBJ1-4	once	TGTGCCACCTGGGACAGAAGTAATGAAAAACTGTTTTTT	CATWDRSNEKLFF
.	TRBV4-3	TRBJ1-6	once	TGCGCCAGCAGCCAAGATTGGGGTGGGGCGGGGACCTATAATTCACCCCTCCACTTT	CASSQDWGGAGTYNSPLHF
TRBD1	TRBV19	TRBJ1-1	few	TGTGCCAGTACAACACCTCCGGGACAGGGGTTCAGTGTCGCTGAAGCTTTCTTT	CASTTPPGQGFSVAEAFF
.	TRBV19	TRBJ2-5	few	TGTGCCAGTAGTATAGGGTACGGAGAGACCCAGTACTTC	CASSIGYGETQYF
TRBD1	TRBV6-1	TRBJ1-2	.	TGTGCCAGCAGTGACCTCCCCACACAGGGGTACTATGGCTACACCTTC	CASSDLPTQGYYGYTF
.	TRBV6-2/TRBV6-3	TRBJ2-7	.	TGTGCCAGCATTTATTCCCGGAGCTCCTACGAGCAGTACTTC	CASIYSRSSYEQYF
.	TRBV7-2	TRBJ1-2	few	TGTGCCAGCAGCGCACCTGGGGGGAAACGGGACTATGGCTACACCTTC	CASSAPGGKRDYGYTF
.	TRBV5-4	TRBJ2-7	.	TGTGCCAGCAGCTTGCGGAGTCTCTCCTACGAGCAGTACTTC	CASSLRSLSYEQYF
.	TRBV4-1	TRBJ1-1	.	TGCGCCAGCAGACGACCAGGGGATGAAGCTTTCTTT	CASRRPGDEAFF
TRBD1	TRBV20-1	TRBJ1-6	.	TGCAGTGCTAGTAAATGGACAGGGCTTTATAATTCACCCCTCCACTTT	CSASKWTGLYNSPLHF
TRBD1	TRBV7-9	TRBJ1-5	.	TGTGCCAGCATCTCTTATCCACAGGGGAATCAGCCCCAGCATTTT	CASISYPQGNQPQHF
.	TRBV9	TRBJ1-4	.	TGTGCCAGCAGCGTAGGGGCAGGGAACGGTGAAAAACTGTTTTTT	CASSVGAGNGEKLFF
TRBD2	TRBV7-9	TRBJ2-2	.	TGTGCCAGCAGCTTAAGGGCTAGCGGGACCGGGGAGCTGTTTTTT	CASSLRASGTGELFF
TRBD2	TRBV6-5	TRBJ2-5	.	TGTGCCAGTCGACTAGCGGGGGGGAAGGAGACCCAGTACTTC	CASRLAGGKETQYF
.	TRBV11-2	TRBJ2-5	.	TGTGCCAGCAGCTTAGCGGAGACCCAGTACTTC	CASSLAETQYF
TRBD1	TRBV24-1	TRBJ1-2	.	TGTGCCACCAGTGATTCGGACAGGGGGAAGGGCTATGGCTACACCTTC	CATSDSDRGKGYGYTF
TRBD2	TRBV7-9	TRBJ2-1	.	TGTGCCAGCAGCTCCTGGACTAGCGGGAGCAATGAGCAGTTCTTC	CASSSWTSGSNEQFF